A selection of T cell receptor beta chains follows, all from one sample in a study of shared clonotypes between healthy human individuals. The protocol was immunoSEQ multiplex PCR, while the TCRdb copy is restricted to in-frame clones and leaves out a portion. This sample has some 1.5 million clones, with 98% found just once. What was sequenced was naive CD4+ T cells sorted from blood. The receptors stem from a man aged 25-45 years in good health. Both conserved end residues are part of each CDR3. Size is omitted from some rows. Given values are once, few, many or a class for expanded clones.

- TRBV28 CASTLAGYSYEQYF
once TRBV5-4 CASSLVGRANTEAFF
- TRBV10-3 CAISAAGTGGARNTEAFF
- TRBV11-2 CASRSSSAGELFF
- TRBV4-1 CASSQVVRGTGEQYF
- TRBV18 CASSRFSGTGGLYTEAFF
- TRBV5-1 CASSLRSASRSYEQYF
- TRBV18 CASSQLGTSGKKTIQETQYF
- TRBV5-5 CASSLAWGRGPLEQYF
- TRBV5-1 CASSLGLADLNEQFF
- TRBV7-3 CASRGDAGGYTF
- TRBV2 CASTVEGDTQYF
- TRBV5-1 CASSWSGTGELFF
- TRBV14 CASSLTGYEQYF
- TRBV4-3 CASSQSFSGASTDTQYF
- TRBV19 CASSPDRGRGYTF
- TRBV10-3 CAISDPRGVTSSYNEQFF
once TRBV4-3 CASSQEGTGGQWGYTF
once TRBV6-4 CASSYTGGETQYF
- TRBV5-6 CASSLETGAFHTEAFF
- TRBV9 CASSVLSGSVEDTQYF
once TRBV7-2 CASSSLTDNEQFF
- TRBV28 CASSPGTEQRYEKLFF
- TRBV27 CASSFRRGGGGEQFF
few TRBV11-1 CASSRAGLNEQFF
once TRBV6-1 CASSDRVNQPQHF
- TRBV6-6 CASSGKRLANNEQFF
- TRBV4-1 CASSQTPVGGSGNTIYF
once TRBV6-5 CASSYLAGARTDTQYF
- TRBV7-6 CASSLEASGSINNEQFF
- TRBV5-1 CASSLAQAADTQYF
- TRBV9 CASSSREGAETQYF
- TRBV19 CASSSTWRGGSNQPQHF
- TRBV15 CATSARTDTQYF
- TRBV11-2 CASSPFARDEQYF
- TRBV6-5 CASSISGTVQPQHF
- TRBV30 CAWSVNVGVREQYF
- TRBV7-6 CASSLGSAGSTDTQYF
- TRBV11-3 CASSPRRTGELFF
- TRBV6-5 CASSSSLAKVRNEQFF
- TRBV27 CASSFLATNNEQFF
- TRBV6-1 CASSEAGLARETQYF
- TRBV20-1 CSPLEGETQYF
- TRBV6-5 CASSATLGDEQFF
- TRBV27 CASSFNLAGDGNEQFF
- TRBV2 CASSTYEQYF
- TRBV28 CASSYLQEGAPNYGYTF
- TRBV5-1 CASSLLLYEQFF
- TRBV10-1 CASRGQDSGANVLTF
- TRBV5-1 CASSYREDTEAFF
once TRBV5-1 CASSFRTGFSGNTIYF
- TRBV11-3 CASSRLGRGEAGELFF
once TRBV19 CASSSQDRTLLNQPQHF
- TRBV4-1 CASSRDSGVSPQHF
- TRBV5-1 CASSLLGNTGELFF